The 7 T cell receptor beta chains reported below all come from one sample, sequenced in a study of T cells in Graves' hyperthyroidism and ophthalmopathy. Amplified TCR beta CDR3 regions derived from RNA transcripts. HTBI primers were used for first-round RT-PCR of the TCR CDR3. TCRdb redid the calling of the multiplex PCR reads with MiXCR, one entry per CDR3 protein. The sample contains some 270,000 distinct CDR3 sequences, approximately 24% of which appear only once. The sample taken for sequencing was blood. The receptors stem from a woman in her 40s with Graves' ophthalmopathy.

The J gene is TRBJ2-5, the V gene TRBV15; maybe TRBD2 (5 bases). Trimming left V 6 bases short and J 5 bases short, with 13 bases between. Germline V gene sequence: CDR1 LNHNV, CDR2 YYDKDF (reference sequence). CDR3 length: 13 residues. The DNA for the CDR3 is TGTGCCACCAGAGAGGGTGGACTGGAGACCCAGTACTTC. The encoded protein is CATREGGLETQYF. The full variable domain, in which reference TRBV15 and TRBJ2-5 provide the parts outside the CDR3, is DAMVIQNPRYQVTQFGKPVTLSCSQTLNHNVMYWYQQKSSQAPKLLFHYYDKDFNNEADTPDNFQSRRPNTSFCFLDIRSPGLGDTAMYLCATREGGLETQYFGPGTRLLVL.

This clonotype was seen repeatedly, ten times or more. V and J are TRBV29-1 and TRBJ2-2; 7 bases are a match to TRBD2. V was pared by 6 bases and J by 4 bases, with 8 bases of the junction left unmatched. From germline, CDR1 is SQVTM and CDR2 ANQGSEA. The CDR3 is 14 amino acids. CDR3 loop: CSVGRASGTGELFF. The CDR3 nucleotides are TGCAGCGTGGGGAGGGCCTCGGGCACCGGGGAGCTGTTTTTT.

This clonotype was picked up many times. The rearrangement joins TRBV11-2 to TRBJ2-2, with D hard to call. The V end was cut by 5 bases, the J end by 8 bases, with 9 bases between. CDR3 length: 12 residues. The germline V gene encodes CDR1 SGHAT and CDR2 FQNNGV. The CDR3 DNA reads TGTGCCAGCAGCCAGGCATCTGGGGAGCTGTTTTTT. This encodes CASSQASGELFF.

J is TRBJ1-2 and V is TRBV12-3 or TRBV12-4; TRBD1 agrees at 7 bases. V was pared by 6 bases and J by 8 bases, with 3 bases of the junction left unmatched. This CDR3 comprises 11 residues. This CDR3 reads CASSSGQGYTF. CDR3 coding DNA: TGTGCCAGCAGCTCGGGACAGGGCTACACCTTC.

In this sample, this clonotype turned up many times. The CDR3 DNA follows: TGTGCCAGCAGTGAAACAGGGGACGAGCAGTACTTC. It is translated as CASSETGDEQYF. V is TRBV6-1 and J is TRBJ2-7, with 7 bases matching TRBD1. Germline lookup yields CDR1 MNHNS and CDR2 SASEGT. The CDR3 totals 12 residues. Germline trimming cut 2 bases from V and 5 bases from J; bases unmatched to any gene: 0.

This clonotype was counted many times. CDR3 bases: TGCAGTGCTGAACCTCGACGGGCAGATGAAGCTTTCTTT. This gives the protein CSAEPRRADEAFF. The chain is built from TRBV20-1 and TRBJ1-1; no firm D call. There are 13 residues in the CDR3. In germline, CDR1 is DFQATT, CDR2 SNEGSKA (reference sequence). V lost 5 bases to trimming and J lost 7 bases, with 17 bases between them.

This clonotype was observed many times. The gene calls are TRBV2 and TRBJ2-2; 10 positions match TRBD2. This CDR3 has 13 residues. The germline CDR1 and CDR2 sequences are SNHLY and FYNNEI. J gave up 7 bases and V 6 bases, and 2 bases lay outside the gene matches. The CDR3 sequence is CASSWTSGGELFF. Here the CDR3 DNA reads TGTGCCAGCAGCTGGACTAGCGGCGGGGAGCTGTTTTTT.